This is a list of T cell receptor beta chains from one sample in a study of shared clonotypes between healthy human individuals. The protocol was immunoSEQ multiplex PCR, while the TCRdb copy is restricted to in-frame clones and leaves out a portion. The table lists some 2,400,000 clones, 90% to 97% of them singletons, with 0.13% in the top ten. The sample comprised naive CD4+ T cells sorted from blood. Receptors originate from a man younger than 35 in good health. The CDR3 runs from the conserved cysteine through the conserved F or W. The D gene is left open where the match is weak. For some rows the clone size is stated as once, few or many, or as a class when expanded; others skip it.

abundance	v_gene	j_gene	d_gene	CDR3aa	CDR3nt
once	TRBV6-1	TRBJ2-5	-	CASSEVAGAPKETQYF	TGTGCCAGCAGTGAAGTGGCAGGGGCACCCAAAGAGACCCAGTACTTC
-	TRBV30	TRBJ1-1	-	CAWSVYRGGTEAFF	TGTGCCTGGAGTGTCTATCGAGGGGGCACTGAAGCTTTCTTT
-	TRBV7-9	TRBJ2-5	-	CASSNGQTQETQYF	TGTGCCAGCAGCAACGGACAGACCCAAGAGACCCAGTACTTC
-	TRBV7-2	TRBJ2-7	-	CASSFQDNLYEQYF	TGTGCCAGCAGCTTTCAGGACAACCTGTACGAGCAGTACTTC
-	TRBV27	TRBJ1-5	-	CASRLAGDSNQPQHF	TGTGCCAGCAGACTGGCAGGGGATAGCAATCAGCCCCAGCATTTT
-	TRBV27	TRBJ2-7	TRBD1	CANRGDISYEQYF	TGTGCCAACAGGGGGGACATCTCCTACGAGCAGTACTTC
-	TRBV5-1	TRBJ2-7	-	CASSLGRGTEQYF	TGCGCCAGCAGCTTGGGCAGGGGAACCGAGCAGTACTTC
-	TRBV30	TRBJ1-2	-	CAWSLTGYGYTF	TGTGCCTGGAGTCTTACAGGTTATGGCTACACCTTC
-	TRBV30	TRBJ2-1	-	CAWTSWNEQFF	TGTGCCTGGACTAGCTGGAATGAGCAGTTCTTC
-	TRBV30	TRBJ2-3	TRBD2	CAWSPGRGGDTQYF	TGTGCCTGGAGTCCGGGGAGGGGTGGAGATACGCAGTATTTT
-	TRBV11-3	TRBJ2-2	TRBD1	CASSPATGLTGELFF	TGTGCCAGCAGCCCCGCGACAGGGTTGACCGGGGAGCTGTTTTTT
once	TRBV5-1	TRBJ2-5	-	CASSISGNQETQYF	TGCGCCAGCAGCATTAGCGGAAACCAAGAGACCCAGTACTTC
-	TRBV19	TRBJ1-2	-	CASSPQPTRDGYTF	TGTGCCAGTAGTCCCCAACCCACGAGAGATGGCTACACCTTC
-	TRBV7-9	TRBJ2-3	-	CASSLVGTNTDTQYF	TGTGCCAGCAGCTTAGTGGGGACAAACACAGATACGCAGTATTTT
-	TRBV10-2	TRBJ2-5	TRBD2	CATRAGGTETQYF	TGCGCCACCCGAGCGGGAGGGACGGAGACCCAGTACTTC
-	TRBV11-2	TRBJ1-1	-	CASSLDPTEAFF	TGTGCCAGCAGCTTAGATCCCACTGAAGCTTTCTTT
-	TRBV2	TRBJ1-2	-	CASREVSGIAGGYTF	TGTGCCAGCAGGGAAGTCTCCGGGATAGCGGGTGGCTACACCTTC
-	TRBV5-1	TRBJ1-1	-	CASRGNTEAFF	TGCGCCAGCCGGGGGAACACTGAAGCTTTCTTT
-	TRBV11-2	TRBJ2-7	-	CASSLGGDLSYEQYF	TGTGCCAGCAGCTTAGGGGGGGACTTATCCTACGAGCAGTACTTC
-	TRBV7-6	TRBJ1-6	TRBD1	CASSLFETGVDSPLHF	TGTGCCAGCAGCTTATTTGAGACAGGGGTTGATTCACCCCTCCACTTT
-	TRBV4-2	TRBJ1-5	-	CASSQEGQLGANQPQHF	TGTGCCAGCAGCCAAGAAGGACAGTTAGGGGCCAATCAGCCCCAGCATTTT
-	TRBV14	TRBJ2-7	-	CASSHLVLDEQYF	TGTGCCAGCAGCCACTTAGTGCTCGACGAGCAGTACTTC
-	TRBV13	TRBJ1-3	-	CASARRGSGNTIYF	TGTGCCAGCGCGAGACGAGGGTCTGGAAACACCATATATTTT
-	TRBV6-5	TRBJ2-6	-	CACGLGGANVLTF	TGTGCCTGTGGTCTGGGAGGGGCCAACGTCCTGACTTTC
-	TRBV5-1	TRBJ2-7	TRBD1	CASSSLTGVGYEQYF	TGCGCCAGCAGCTCCCTTACAGGGGTGGGCTACGAGCAGTACTTC
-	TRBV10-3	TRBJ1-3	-	CAISESVPGNTIYF	TGTGCCATCAGTGAGTCTGTCCCTGGAAACACCATATATTTT
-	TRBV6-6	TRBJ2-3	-	CASRTSSDTQYF	TGTGCCAGCAGAACGTCATCGGATACGCAGTATTTT
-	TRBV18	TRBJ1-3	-	CASSPFDVKVYGNTIYF	TGTGCCAGCTCACCTTTCGACGTAAAGGTGTATGGAAACACCATATATTTT
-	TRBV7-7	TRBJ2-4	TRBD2	CATIGTSGIGLAKNIQYF	TGTGCCACCATCGGGACTAGCGGGATCGGATTAGCCAAAAACATTCAGTACTTC
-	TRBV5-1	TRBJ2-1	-	CASSLRQDSYNEQFF	TGCGCCAGCAGCTTGCGACAGGACTCCTACAATGAGCAGTTCTTC
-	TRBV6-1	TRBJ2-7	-	CASSGQTYEQYF	TGTGCCAGCAGTGGTCAGACTTACGAGCAGTACTTC